This T cell receptor beta chain stems from a study of graft-versus-host responses after intestinal transplantation. Regarding the study as a whole: HvG clone declines early post-transplant were associated with peak circulating GvH levels. The authors found GvH clones in recipient marrow, some appearing first in ileum or blood.

Clones were sequenced by immunoSEQ multiplex PCR, and TCRdb holds only the in-frame ones, with some missing. The table shows over 40,000 clones, with around 95% occurring only once. CDR1 and CDR2 (germline): MGHRA, YSYEKL. The V gene lost 0 bases and the J gene lost 0 bases, with 18 bases spanning the gap. The CDR3 totals 19 residues. Details on this clone: The antigen is not known.

The chain has TRBV4-1 and TRBJ2-1; no clear D gene. The clonotype originates from a human donor who was the organ donor for an intestinal transplant. The source material was unstimulated CD8+ T cells sorted from spleen or lymph node cells, sampled before transplant. CDR3 DNA: TGCGCCAGCAGCCAAGATAGGTTAGGGCCCGTACGCTCCTACAATGAGCAGTTCTTC. Its protein is CASSQDRLGPVRSYNEQFF.